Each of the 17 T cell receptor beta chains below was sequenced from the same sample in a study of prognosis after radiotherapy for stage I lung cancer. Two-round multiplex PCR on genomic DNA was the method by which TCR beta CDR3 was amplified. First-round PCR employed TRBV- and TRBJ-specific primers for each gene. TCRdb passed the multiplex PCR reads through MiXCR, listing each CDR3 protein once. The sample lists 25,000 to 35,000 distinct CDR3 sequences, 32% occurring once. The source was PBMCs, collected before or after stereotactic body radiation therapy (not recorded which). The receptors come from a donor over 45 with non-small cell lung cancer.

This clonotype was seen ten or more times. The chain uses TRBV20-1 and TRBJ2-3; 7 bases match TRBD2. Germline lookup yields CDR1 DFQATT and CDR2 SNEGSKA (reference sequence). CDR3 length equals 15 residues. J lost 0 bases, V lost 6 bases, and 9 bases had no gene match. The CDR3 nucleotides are TGCAGTGCCTCGGGAGCGGGAACTAGCACAGATACGCAGTATTTT. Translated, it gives CSASGAGTSTDTQYF.

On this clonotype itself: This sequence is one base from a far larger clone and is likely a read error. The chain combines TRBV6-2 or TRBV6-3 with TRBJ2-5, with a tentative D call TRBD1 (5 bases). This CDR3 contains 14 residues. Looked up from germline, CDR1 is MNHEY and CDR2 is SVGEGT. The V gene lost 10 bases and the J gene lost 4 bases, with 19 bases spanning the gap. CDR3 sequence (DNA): TGTGCCACGGTCCCTTCCGACAGTCCAGAGACCCAGTACTTC. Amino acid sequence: CATVPSDSPETQYF.

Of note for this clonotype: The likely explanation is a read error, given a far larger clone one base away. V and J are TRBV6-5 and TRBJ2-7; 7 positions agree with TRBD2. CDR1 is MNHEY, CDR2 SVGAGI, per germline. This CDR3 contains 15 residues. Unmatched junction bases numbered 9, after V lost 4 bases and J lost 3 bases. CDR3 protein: CASSLKAGRGYEQYF. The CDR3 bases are TGTGCCAGCAGTTTAAAGGCAGGGAGGGGCTACGAGCAGTACTTC.

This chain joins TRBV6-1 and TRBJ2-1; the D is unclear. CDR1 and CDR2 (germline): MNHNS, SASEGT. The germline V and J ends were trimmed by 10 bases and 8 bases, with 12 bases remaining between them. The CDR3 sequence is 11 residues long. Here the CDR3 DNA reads TGTGCCACCAGCGCACGCCATGAGCAGTTCTTC. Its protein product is CATSARHEQFF.

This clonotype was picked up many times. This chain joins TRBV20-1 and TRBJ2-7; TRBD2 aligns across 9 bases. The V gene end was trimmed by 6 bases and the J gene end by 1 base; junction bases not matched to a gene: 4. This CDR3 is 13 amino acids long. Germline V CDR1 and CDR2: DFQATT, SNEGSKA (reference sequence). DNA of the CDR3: TGCAGTGCAAGGACTAGCGAGTCCTACGAGCAGTACTTC. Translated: CSARTSESYEQYF.

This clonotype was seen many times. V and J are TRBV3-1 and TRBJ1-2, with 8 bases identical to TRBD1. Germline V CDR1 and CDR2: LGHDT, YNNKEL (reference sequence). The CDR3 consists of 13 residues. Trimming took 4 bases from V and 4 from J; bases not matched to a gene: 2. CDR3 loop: CASSRTGGYGYTF. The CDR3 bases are TGTGCCAGCAGCCGCACAGGGGGCTATGGCTACACCTTC.

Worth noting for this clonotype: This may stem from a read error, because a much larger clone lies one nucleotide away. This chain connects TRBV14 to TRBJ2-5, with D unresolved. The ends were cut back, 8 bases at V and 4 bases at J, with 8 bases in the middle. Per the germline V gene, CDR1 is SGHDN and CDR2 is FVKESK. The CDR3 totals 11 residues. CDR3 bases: TGTGCCAGCGTGTGGGGAGAGACCCAGTACTTC. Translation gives CASVWGETQYF. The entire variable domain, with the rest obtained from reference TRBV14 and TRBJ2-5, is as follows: EAGVTQFPSHSVIEKGQTVTLRCDPISGHDNLYWYRRVMGKEIKFLLHFVKESKQDESGMPNNRFLAERTGGTYSTLKVQPAELEDSGVYFCASVWGETQYFGPGTRLLVL.

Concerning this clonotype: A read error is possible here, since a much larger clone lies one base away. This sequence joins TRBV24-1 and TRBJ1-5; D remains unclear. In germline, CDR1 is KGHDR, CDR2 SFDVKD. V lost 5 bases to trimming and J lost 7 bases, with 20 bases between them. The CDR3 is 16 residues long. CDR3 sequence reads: CATSAGRRAEEQPQHF. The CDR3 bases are TGTGCCACCAGTGCCGGACGCCGCGCGGAAGAACAGCCCCAGCATTTT.

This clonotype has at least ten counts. For the CDR3, the DNA is TGTGCCAGTAGTATCTGGGGACGGCCCAGGGACGGCTACACCTTC. Translation gives CASSIWGRPRDGYTF. V gene TRBV19 combines with J gene TRBJ1-2; D perhaps matches TRBD1 (5 bases). V dropped 3 bases and J dropped 8 bases, with 19 bases sitting between them. CDR1 is LNHDA and CDR2 is SQIVND in the germline V gene (reference sequence). This CDR3 region has 15 residues. Full variable domain (missing parts from reference TRBV19 and TRBJ1-2): DGGITQSPKYLFRKEGQNVTLSCEQNLNHDAMYWYRQDPGQGLRLIYYSQIVNDFQKGDIAEGYSVSREKKESFPLTVTSAQKNPTAFYLCASSIWGRPRDGYTFGSGTRLTVV.

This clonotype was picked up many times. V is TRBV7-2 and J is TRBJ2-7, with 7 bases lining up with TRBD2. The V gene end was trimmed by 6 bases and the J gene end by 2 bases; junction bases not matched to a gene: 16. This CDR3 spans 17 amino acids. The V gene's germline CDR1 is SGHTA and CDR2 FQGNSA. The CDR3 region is CASSPVLSGKIAYEQYF. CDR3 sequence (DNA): TGTGCCAGCAGTCCCGTCTTGAGCGGGAAGATCGCCTACGAGCAGTACTTC.

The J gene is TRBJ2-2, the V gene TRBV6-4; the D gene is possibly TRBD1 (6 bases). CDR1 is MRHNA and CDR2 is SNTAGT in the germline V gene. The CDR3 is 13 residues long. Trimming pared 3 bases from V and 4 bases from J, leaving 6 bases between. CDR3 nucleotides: TGTGCCAGCAGTGAGGGGGCCACCGGGGAGCTGTTTTTT. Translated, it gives CASSEGATGELFF.

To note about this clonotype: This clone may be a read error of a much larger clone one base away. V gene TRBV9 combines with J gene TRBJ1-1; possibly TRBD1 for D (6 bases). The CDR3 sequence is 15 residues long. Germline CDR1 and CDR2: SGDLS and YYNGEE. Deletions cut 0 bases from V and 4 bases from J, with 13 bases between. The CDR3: CASSVGTEGSTEAFF. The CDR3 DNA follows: TGTGCCAGCAGCGTAGGGACAGAGGGGAGCACTGAAGCTTTCTTT. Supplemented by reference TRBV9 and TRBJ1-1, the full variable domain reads DSGVTQTPKHLITATGQRVTLRCSPRSGDLSVYWYQQSLDQGLQFLIQYYNGEERAKGNILERFSAQQFPDLHSELNLSSLELGDSALYFCASSVGTEGSTEAFFGQGTRLTVV.

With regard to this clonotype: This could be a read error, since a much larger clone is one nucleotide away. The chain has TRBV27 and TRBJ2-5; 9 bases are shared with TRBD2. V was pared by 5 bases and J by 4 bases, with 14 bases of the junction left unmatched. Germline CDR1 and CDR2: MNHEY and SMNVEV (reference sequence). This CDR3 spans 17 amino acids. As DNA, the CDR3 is TGTGCCAGCAGTGACCCGGGGAGCGGGAGGTTAGGAGAGACCCAGTACTTC. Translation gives CASSDPGSGRLGETQYF.

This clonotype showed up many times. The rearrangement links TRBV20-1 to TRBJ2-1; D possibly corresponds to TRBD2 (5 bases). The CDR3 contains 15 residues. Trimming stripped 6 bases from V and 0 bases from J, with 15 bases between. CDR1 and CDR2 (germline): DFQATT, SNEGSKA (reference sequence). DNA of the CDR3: TGCAGTGCCCAAACGGCTAGCAGCTCCTACAATGAGCAGTTCTTC. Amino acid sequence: CSAQTASSSYNEQFF.

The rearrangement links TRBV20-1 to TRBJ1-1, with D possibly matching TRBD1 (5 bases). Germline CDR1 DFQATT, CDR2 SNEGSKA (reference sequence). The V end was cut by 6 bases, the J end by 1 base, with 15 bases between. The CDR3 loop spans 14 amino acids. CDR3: CSASRDGRNTEAFF. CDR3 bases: TGCAGTGCGAGCAGGGATGGGAGGAACACTGAAGCTTTCTTT.

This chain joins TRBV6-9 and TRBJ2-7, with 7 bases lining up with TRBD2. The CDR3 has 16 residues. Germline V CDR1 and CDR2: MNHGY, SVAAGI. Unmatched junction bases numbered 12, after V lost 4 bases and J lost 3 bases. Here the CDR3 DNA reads TGTGCCAGCAGTTTCCCCGGGACTATCGGGTGCTACGAGCAGTACTTC. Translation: CASSFPGTIGCYEQYF.

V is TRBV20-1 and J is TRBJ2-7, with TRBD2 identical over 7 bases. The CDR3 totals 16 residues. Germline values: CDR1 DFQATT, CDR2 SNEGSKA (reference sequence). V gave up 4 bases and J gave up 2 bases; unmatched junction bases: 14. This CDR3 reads CSATLGGSIATYEQYF. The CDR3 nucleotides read TGCAGTGCTACCTTGGGCGGGAGCATCGCTACCTACGAGCAGTACTTC.